The following is a TCR beta chain sequence with its context. The entry originates in a study of shared clonotypes between healthy human individuals. Assay used: immunoSEQ multiplex PCR; TCRdb lists only in-frame clones, some missing. This sample yields 470,000 or so clones, of which over 75% are seen a single time; approximately 11% belongs to the top ten. The sequence came from a woman between 35 and 50 years old in good health. Some clones in this sample may be carry-over from other donors' samples. Sequencing was performed on PBMCs.

The CDR3, as DNA: TGTGCCAGCAGCTTATTGGTAGCGGAGGACATATACAATGAGCAGTTCTTC. This translates into CASSLLVAEDIYNEQFF. This sequence joins TRBV7-9 and TRBJ2-1, with a tentative D call TRBD2 (6 bases). From germline, CDR1 is SEHNR and CDR2 FQNEAQ (reference sequence). The CDR3 is 17 amino acids. Trimming left V 2 bases short and J 4 bases short, with 18 bases between. The whole variable domain, filled in from reference TRBV7-9 and TRBJ2-1, reads DTGVSQNPRHKITKRGQNVTFRCDPISEHNRLYWYRQTLGQGPEFLTYFQNEAQLEKSRLLSDRFSAERPKGSFSTLEIQRTEQGDSAMYLCASSLLVAEDIYNEQFFGPGTRLTVL.